Below, 16 T cell receptor beta chains from the same sample are listed, as sequenced in a study of cytomegalovirus exposure and HLA in healthy donors. With 60 Vbeta and 13 Jbeta primers, the PCR was carried out. Clones were sequenced by immunoSEQ multiplex PCR, and TCRdb holds only the in-frame ones, with some missing. The sample has 250,000 to 350,000 clones; roughly 85% are singletons. Sequencing was performed on PBMCs. These receptor sequences come from a man between 40 and 49 years old in good health and CMV-seropositive.

V and J are TRBV19 and TRBJ2-7; 7 bases align to TRBD2. V was pared by 3 bases and J by 2 bases, with 4 bases of the junction left unmatched. Germline V gene data show CDR1 as LNHDA and CDR2 as SQIVND (reference sequence). The CDR3 is made up of 14 amino acids. The CDR3 sequence: CASSMASGTYEQYF. The CDR3 DNA reads TGTGCCAGTAGTATGGCTAGCGGAACCTACGAGCAGTACTTC. Supplemented by reference TRBV19 and TRBJ2-7, the full variable domain reads DGGITQSPKYLFRKEGQNVTLSCEQNLNHDAMYWYRQDPGQGLRLIYYSQIVNDFQKGDIAEGYSVSREKKESFPLTVTSAQKNPTAFYLCASSMASGTYEQYFGPGTRLTVT.

V and J are TRBV11-2 and TRBJ1-1; 12 nucleotides align to TRBD1. CDR1 and CDR2 from the germline V gene are SGHAT and FQNNGV. V lost 1 base and J lost 5; bases outside the gene matches: 5. This CDR3 comprises 16 residues. The CDR3 loop is CASSLAGTGGATEAFF. The CDR3 DNA reads as TGTGCCAGCAGCTTAGCCGGGACAGGGGGCGCGACTGAAGCTTTCTTT.

This clone was picked up one time. The chain is built from TRBV6-5 and TRBJ2-7; 8 bases line up with TRBD2. This CDR3 has 14 residues. The V and J ends lost 6 bases and 3 bases, in that order; junction bases with no gene match: 7. Germline CDR1 reads MNHEY; CDR2 reads SVGAGI. The CDR3 DNA is TGTGCCAGCAGAAAAAGCGGGAGTGGCTACGAGCAGTACTTC. Encoded protein: CASRKSGSGYEQYF.

This chain's CDR3 is CASSQVAGAKNIQYF. In nucleotides, the CDR3 is TGTGCCAGCAGCCAAGTGGCGGGGGCCAAAAACATTCAGTACTTC. The rearrangement links TRBV4-2 to TRBJ2-4; weak D call: TRBD2 (6 bases). CDR1 is LGHNA, CDR2 YNFKEQ, per germline. V was pared by 1 base and J by 1 base, with 8 bases between. This CDR3 has 15 residues.

This clone was counted only a few times. The chain couples TRBV7-8 to TRBJ2-7; 8 positions agree with TRBD2. This CDR3 spans 15 amino acids. After removal of 4 bases from V and 5 bases from J, the junction contained 10 bases not matched to a gene. The germline CDR1 and CDR2 sequences are SGHVS and FQNEAQ. In DNA form, the CDR3 reads TGTGCCAGCAGCTCCCTTCAGCGGGAGTTCGACGAGCAGTACTTC. It specifies CASSSLQREFDEQYF. Full variable domain (rest looked up from reference TRBV7-8 and TRBJ2-7): GAGVSQSPRYKVAKRGQDVALRCDPISGHVSLFWYQQALGQGPEFLTYFQNEAQLDKSGLPSDRFFAERPEGSVSTLKIQRTQQEDSAVYLCASSSLQREFDEQYFGPGTRLTVT.

V usage is TRBV7-3 and J usage is TRBJ2-5; D remains unclear. CDR1 is SGHTA, CDR2 FQGTGA, per germline. The CDR3 spans 13 residues. V was shortened by 4 bases and J by 4 bases, with 10 bases between the two germline ends. The CDR3 coding sequence is TGTGCCAGCAGCTCACCTAATTCAGAGACCCAGTACTTC. Residues: CASSSPNSETQYF.

As DNA, the CDR3 is TGTGCCAGCAGATCCTCCCTAGGCAACTATGGCTACACCTTC. Translation gives CASRSSLGNYGYTF. The V and J genes are TRBV2 and TRBJ1-2, with D unresolved. The germline V and J ends were trimmed by 6 bases and 2 bases, with 13 bases remaining between them. This CDR3 has 14 amino acids. Germline V gives CDR1 SNHLY, CDR2 FYNNEI.

The chain joins TRBV6-6 to TRBJ1-1, with TRBD1 as a possible D gene (6 bases). Trimming stripped 6 bases from V and 4 bases from J, with 9 bases between. Germline CDR1 reads MNHNY; CDR2 reads SVGAGI (reference sequence). The CDR3 has 12 amino acids. The CDR3 reads CASSRRGTEAFF. CDR3 bases: TGTGCCAGCAGCCGCAGGGGCACTGAAGCTTTCTTT.

The chain combines TRBV7-3 with TRBJ2-3; 9 bases fit TRBD2. In germline, CDR1 is SGHTA, CDR2 FQGTGA. V lost 7 bases and J lost 0; bases outside the gene matches: 2. This CDR3 is built from 14 residues. The CDR3 loop reads CASTTSGSTDTQYF. CDR3 bases: TGTGCCAGCACGACTAGCGGCAGCACAGATACGCAGTATTTT.

The CDR3 spells CASEGLPGGSGNTIYF. CDR3 nucleotides: TGTGCCAGCGAAGGGCTGCCAGGGGGCTCTGGAAACACCATATATTTT. The chain couples TRBV28 to TRBJ1-3; the match to TRBD1 covers 7 bases. V trimming: 8 bases; J trimming: 0 bases; junction bases outside the gene matches: 10. The CDR3 consists of 16 residues. Germline lookup yields CDR1 MDHEN and CDR2 SYDVKM.

This chain uses TRBV10-3 with TRBJ1-5; no clear D. The CDR3 runs to 12 residues. V dropped 2 bases and J dropped 4 bases, with 3 bases sitting between them. Looked up from germline, CDR1 is ENHRY and CDR2 is SYGVKD. CDR3 loop: CAISEVNQPQHF. The CDR3 DNA follows: TGTGCCATCAGTGAGGTAAATCAGCCCCAGCATTTT.

J is TRBJ1-5 and V is TRBV19; D not certain. The CDR3 runs to 14 residues. Germline V gene sequence: CDR1 LNHDA, CDR2 SQIVND (reference sequence). Deletions cut 7 bases from V and 2 bases from J, with 12 bases between. CDR3 region: CASIATAGNQPQHF. In DNA form, the CDR3 reads TGTGCCAGTATCGCGACGGCGGGCAATCAGCCCCAGCATTTT.

The chain couples TRBV10-1 to TRBJ1-2; no definite D call. V shed 2 bases and J shed 4 bases, with 8 bases lying between them. The germline CDR1 and CDR2 sequences are WNHNN and SYGVQD (reference sequence). The CDR3 covers 13 residues. For the CDR3, the DNA is TGCGCCAGCAGTGAGAGTCGGGGCTATGGCTACACCTTC. This gives the protein CASSESRGYGYTF.

The chain has TRBV2 and TRBJ2-5; the D gene is possibly TRBD2 (6 bases). The V end was cut by 6 bases, the J end by 2 bases, with 10 bases between. The CDR3 spans 13 residues. Germline V gene data show CDR1 as SNHLY and CDR2 as FYNNEI. CDR3 nucleotides: TGTGCCAGCAGAACGGGACTTCAAGAGACCCAGTACTTC. Residues: CASRTGLQETQYF.

In its sample, this clone was seen once. This chain joins TRBV27 and TRBJ2-1, with 7 bases lining up with TRBD2. The germline gives CDR1 MNHEY, CDR2 SMNVEV (reference sequence). This CDR3 is built from 16 residues. V lost 0 bases to trimming and J lost 4 bases; unmatched junction nucleotides: 6. This CDR3 is CASSLSPSGKYNEQFF. Written as DNA, the CDR3 is TGTGCCAGCAGTTTATCGCCCAGCGGGAAGTACAATGAGCAGTTCTTC.

This chain connects TRBV23-1 to TRBJ2-7, with 11 bases aligning to TRBD2. TRBV23-1 is identified as an open reading frame with a role that is uncertain. CDR3 length: 19 residues. V trimming: 5 bases; J trimming: 0 bases; junction bases outside the gene matches: 15. CDR3: CASSTGGLGLAGLSYEQYF. CDR3 DNA sequence: TGCGCCAGCAGTACAGGGGGCTTAGGACTAGCGGGCCTCTCCTACGAGCAGTACTTC.